The source of this T cell receptor beta chain is a study of blood T cell repertoires in COVID-19. The overall study: There were acute and convalescent COVID-19 samples, and they came from the United States, Italy and Spain. T cells, B-cell-depleted T cells, or PBMCs supplied cDNA or gDNA.

As originally analysed: Estimated nucleated cell counts came from reference gene primer amplification. The table came from immunoSEQ multiplex PCR; TCRdb's copy has only in-frame clones and leaves some out. D and trimming were read from the DNA, whereas the V and J calls and clone size are those reported in that table. The repertoire holds 300,000 to 350,000 clones, with roughly 90% as singletons. The germline V gene encodes CDR1 SQVTM and CDR2 ANQGSEA. V dropped 4 bases and J dropped 5 bases, with 5 bases sitting between them. The CDR3 covers 10 residues. During active infection, Seattle patients enrolled and were then monitored through disease.

The V and J genes are TRBV29-1 and TRBJ1-2, with D hard to call. This sequence was found in a woman aged 55 to 70 with COVID-19, enrolled during active disease. Sequencing input: peripheral blood. The CDR3, as DNA: TGCAGCGTTGTGGAGTATGGCTACACCTTC. Translation: CSVVEYGYTF.